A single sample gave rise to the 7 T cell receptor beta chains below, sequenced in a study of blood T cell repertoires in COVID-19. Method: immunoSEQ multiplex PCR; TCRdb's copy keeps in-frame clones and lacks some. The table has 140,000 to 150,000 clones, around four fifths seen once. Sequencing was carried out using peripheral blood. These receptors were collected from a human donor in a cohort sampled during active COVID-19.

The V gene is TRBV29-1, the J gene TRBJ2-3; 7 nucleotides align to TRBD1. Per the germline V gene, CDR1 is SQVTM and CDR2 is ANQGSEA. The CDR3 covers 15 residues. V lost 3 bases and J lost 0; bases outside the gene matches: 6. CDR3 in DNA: TGCAGCGTTGACGCGAGGGGGCAGAGCACAGATACGCAGTATTTT. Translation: CSVDARGQSTDTQYF.

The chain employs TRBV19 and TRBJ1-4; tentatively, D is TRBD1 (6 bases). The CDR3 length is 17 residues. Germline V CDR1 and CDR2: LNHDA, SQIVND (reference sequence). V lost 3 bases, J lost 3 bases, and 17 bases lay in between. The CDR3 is CASSIWGQPRANEKLFF. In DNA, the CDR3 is TGTGCCAGTAGTATCTGGGGGCAACCCCGGGCTAATGAAAAACTGTTTTTT.

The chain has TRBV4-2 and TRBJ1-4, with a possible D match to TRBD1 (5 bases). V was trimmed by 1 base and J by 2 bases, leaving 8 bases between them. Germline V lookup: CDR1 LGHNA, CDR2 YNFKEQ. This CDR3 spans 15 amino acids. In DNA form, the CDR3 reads TGTGCCAGCAGCCAAGGGCGGGGGACTAATGAAAAACTGTTTTTT. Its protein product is CASSQGRGTNEKLFF.

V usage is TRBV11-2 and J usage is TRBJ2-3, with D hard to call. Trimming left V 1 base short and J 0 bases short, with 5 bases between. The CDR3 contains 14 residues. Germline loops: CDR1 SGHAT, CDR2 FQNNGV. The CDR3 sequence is CASSLAGSTDTQYF. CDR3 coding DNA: TGTGCCAGCAGCTTAGCCGGGAGCACAGATACGCAGTATTTT.

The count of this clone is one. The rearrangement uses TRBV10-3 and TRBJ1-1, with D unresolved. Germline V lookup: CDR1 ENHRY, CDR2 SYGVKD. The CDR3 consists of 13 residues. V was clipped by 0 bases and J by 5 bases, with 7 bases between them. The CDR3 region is CAISESRGTEAFF. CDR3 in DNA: TGTGCCATCAGTGAGTCTAGAGGAACTGAAGCTTTCTTT.

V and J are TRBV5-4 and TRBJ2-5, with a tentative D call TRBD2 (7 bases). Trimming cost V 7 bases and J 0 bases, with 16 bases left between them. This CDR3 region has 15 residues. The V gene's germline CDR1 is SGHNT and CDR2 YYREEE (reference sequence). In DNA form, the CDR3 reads TGTGCCAGCCAAGGGGGGGGGCAGTACCAAGAGACCCAGTACTTC. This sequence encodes CASQGGGQYQETQYF.

The CDR3: CASSYPPGHNQPQHF. DNA for the CDR3: TGTGCCAGCAGTTACCCCCCAGGCCACAATCAGCCCCAGCATTTT. The chain has TRBV6-6 and TRBJ1-5, with D uncertain. Trimming took 2 bases from V and 3 from J, leaving 11 bases between them. CDR1 is MNHNY, CDR2 SVGAGI, per germline (reference sequence). CDR3 length equals 15 residues.